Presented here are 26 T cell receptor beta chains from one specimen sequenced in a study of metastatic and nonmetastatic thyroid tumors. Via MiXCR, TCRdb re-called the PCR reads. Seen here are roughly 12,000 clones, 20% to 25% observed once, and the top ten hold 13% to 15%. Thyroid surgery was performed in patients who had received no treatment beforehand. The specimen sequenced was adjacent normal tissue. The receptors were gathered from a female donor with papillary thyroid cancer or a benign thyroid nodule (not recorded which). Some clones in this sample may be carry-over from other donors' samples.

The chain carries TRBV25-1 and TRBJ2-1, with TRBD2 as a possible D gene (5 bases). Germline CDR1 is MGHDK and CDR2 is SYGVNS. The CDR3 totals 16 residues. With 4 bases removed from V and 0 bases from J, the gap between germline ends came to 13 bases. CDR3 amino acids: CASSVLTGISYNEQFF. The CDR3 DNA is TGTGCCAGCAGTGTACTAACGGGGATCTCCTACAATGAGCAGTTCTTC.

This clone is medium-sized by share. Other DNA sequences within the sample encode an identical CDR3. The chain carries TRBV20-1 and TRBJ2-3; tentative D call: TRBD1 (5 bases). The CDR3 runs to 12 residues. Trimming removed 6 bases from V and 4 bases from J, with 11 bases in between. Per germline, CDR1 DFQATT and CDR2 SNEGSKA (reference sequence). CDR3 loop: CSAPRGADTQYF. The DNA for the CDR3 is TGCAGTGCGCCTAGGGGCGCAGATACGCAGTATTTT.

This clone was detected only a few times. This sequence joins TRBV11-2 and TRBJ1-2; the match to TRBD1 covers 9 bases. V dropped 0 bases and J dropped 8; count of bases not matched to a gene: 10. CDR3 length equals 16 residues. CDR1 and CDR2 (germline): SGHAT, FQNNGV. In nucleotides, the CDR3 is TGTGCCAGCAGCTTAGAGCCCGGACAGGGGACGGCGGGCTACACCTTC. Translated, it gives CASSLEPGQGTAGYTF.

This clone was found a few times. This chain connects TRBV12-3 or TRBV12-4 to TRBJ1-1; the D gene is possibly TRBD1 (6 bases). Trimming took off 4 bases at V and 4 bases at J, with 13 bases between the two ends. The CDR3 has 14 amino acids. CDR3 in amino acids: CASSSQGSSTEAFF. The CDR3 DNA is TGTGCCAGCAGTTCACAGGGAAGTAGCACTGAAGCTTTCTTT.

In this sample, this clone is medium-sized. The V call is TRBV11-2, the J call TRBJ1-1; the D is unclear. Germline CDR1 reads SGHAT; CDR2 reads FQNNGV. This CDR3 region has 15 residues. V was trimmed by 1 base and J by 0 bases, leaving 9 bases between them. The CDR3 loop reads CASSLGGWLNTEAFF. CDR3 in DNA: TGTGCCAGCAGCTTAGGTGGGTGGTTGAACACTGAAGCTTTCTTT.

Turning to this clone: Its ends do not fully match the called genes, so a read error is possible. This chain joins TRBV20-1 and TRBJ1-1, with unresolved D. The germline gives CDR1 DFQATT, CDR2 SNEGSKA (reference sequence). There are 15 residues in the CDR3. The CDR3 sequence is CSARKVLGVNTEALF. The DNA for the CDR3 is TGCAGTGCTAGGAAGGTCTTGGGCGTTAACACTGAAGCTCTCTTT.

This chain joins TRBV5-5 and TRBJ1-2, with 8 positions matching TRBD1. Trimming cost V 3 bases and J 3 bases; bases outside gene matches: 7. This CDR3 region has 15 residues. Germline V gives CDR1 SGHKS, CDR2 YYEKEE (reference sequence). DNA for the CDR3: TGTGCCAGCAGCTGGACAGGGCTGATCTACTATGGCTACACCTTC. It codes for CASSWTGLIYYGYTF.

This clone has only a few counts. DNA of the CDR3: TGTGCCAGCAGCGTGGTAAGGGGAGACAATGAGCAGTTCTTC. It is translated as CASSVVRGDNEQFF. This chain uses TRBV7-2 with TRBJ2-1, with D perhaps being TRBD1 or TRBD2 (5 bases each). Trimming took 5 bases from V and 5 from J, leaving 13 bases between them. The CDR3 loop spans 14 amino acids. The germline gives CDR1 SGHTA, CDR2 FQGNSA.

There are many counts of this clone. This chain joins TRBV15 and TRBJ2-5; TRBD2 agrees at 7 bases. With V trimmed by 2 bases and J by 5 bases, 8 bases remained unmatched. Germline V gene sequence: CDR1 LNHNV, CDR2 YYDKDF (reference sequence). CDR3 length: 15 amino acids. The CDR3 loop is CATSRPTSLGETQYF. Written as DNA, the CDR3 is TGTGCCACCAGCAGACCGACTAGCCTGGGGGAGACCCAGTACTTC.

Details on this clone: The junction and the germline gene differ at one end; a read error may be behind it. The CDR3: CSSSLGVFNVKLFF. The CDR3, as DNA: TGTTCCAGCAGCTTGGGGGTCTTCAATGTAAAACTGTTTTTT. The chain couples TRBV5-5 to TRBJ1-4, with a weak D call TRBD1 (5 bases). This CDR3 spans 14 amino acids. The V gene's germline CDR1 is SGHKS and CDR2 YYEKEE (reference sequence).

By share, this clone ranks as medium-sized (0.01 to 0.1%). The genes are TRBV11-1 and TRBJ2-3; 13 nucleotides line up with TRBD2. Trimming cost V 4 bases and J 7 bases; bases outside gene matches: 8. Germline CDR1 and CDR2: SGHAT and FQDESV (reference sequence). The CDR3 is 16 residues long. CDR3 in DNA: TGTGCCAGCAGCTACCGTACTAGCGGGGGGGCTTATACGCAGTATTTT. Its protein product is CASSYRTSGGAYTQYF.

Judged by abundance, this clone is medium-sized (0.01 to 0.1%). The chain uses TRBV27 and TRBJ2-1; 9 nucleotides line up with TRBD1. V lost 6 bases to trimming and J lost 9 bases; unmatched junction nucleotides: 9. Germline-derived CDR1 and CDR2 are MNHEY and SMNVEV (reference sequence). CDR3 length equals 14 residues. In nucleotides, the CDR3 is TGTGCCAGCAGACCCCCCGGGACAGGGTTTGAGCAGTTCTTC. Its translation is CASRPPGTGFEQFF.

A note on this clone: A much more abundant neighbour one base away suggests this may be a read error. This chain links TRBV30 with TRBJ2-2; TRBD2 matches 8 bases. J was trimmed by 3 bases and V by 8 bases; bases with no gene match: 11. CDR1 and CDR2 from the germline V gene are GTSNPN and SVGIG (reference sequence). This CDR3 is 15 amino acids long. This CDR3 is CARSREGMDTGELFF. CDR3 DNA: TGTGCCCGTTCCCGGGAGGGGATGGACACCGGGGAGCTGTTTTTT.

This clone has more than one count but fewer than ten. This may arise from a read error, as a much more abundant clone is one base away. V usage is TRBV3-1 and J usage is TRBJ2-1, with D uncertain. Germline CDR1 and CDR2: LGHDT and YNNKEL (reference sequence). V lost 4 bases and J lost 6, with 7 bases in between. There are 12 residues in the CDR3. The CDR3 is CASSRRLNEQFF. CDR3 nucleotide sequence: TGTGCCAGCAGCCGCCGACTCAATGAGCAGTTCTTC.

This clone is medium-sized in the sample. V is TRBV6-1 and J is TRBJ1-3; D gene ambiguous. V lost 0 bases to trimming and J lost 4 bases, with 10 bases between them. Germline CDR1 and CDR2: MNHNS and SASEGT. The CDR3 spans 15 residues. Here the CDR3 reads CASSEAGATGNTIYF. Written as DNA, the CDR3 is TGTGCCAGCAGTGAAGCTGGTGCGACAGGAAACACCATATATTTT.

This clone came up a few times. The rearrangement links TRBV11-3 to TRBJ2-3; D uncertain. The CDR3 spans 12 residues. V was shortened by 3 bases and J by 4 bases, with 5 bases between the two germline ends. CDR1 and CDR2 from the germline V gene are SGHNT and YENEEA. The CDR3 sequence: CASSFGADTQYF. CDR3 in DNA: TGTGCCAGCAGCTTCGGTGCAGATACGCAGTATTTT.

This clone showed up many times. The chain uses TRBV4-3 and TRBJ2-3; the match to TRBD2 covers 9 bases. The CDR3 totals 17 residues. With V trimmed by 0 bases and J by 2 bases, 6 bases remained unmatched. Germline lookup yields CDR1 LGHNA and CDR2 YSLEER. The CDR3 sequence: CASSQDILAGTTDTQYF. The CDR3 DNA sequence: TGCGCCAGCAGCCAAGATATCCTAGCGGGGACCACAGATACGCAGTATTTT.

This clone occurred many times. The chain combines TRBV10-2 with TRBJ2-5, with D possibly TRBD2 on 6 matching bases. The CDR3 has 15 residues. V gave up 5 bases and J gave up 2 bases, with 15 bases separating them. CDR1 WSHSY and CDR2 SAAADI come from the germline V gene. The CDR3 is CASSTVGRGQETQYF. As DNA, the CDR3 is TGCGCCAGCAGTACTGTCGGGCGGGGTCAAGAGACCCAGTACTTC.

The CDR3 DNA sequence: TGTGCCAGCAGCTTAACGGGAGAGAACACTGAAGCTTTCTTT. Its protein is CASSLTGENTEAFF. V gene TRBV7-3 combines with J gene TRBJ1-1; D gene ambiguous. Germline V gene sequence: CDR1 SGHTA, CDR2 FQGTGA. Between the trimmed V and J ends, which lost 0 bases and 1 base, there was a span of 6 bases. CDR3 size: 14 residues.

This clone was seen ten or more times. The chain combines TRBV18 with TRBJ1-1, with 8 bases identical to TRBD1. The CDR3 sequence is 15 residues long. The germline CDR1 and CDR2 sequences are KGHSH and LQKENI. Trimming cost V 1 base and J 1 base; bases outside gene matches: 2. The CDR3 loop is CASSPQGTGNTEAFF. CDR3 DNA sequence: TGTGCCAGCTCACCACAAGGGACAGGGAACACTGAAGCTTTCTTT.

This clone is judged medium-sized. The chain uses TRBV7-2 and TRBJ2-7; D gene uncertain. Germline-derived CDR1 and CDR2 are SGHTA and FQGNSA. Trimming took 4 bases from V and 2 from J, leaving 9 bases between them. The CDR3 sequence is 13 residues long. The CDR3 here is CASSSGLTYEQYF. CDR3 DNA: TGTGCCAGCAGCTCCGGGTTGACCTACGAGCAGTACTTC.

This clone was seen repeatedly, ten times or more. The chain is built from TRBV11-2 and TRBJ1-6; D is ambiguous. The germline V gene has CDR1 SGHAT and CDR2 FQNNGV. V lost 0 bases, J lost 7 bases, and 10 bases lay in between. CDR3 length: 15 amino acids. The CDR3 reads CASSLDGQENSPLHF. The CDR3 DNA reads TGTGCCAGCAGCTTAGATGGGCAGGAAAATTCACCCCTCCACTTT.

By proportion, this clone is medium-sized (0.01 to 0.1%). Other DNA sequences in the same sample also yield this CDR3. CDR3 protein: CASSATGDYGYTF. The CDR3 nucleotides are TGTGCCAGCAGTGCTACAGGGGACTATGGCTACACCTTC. The V gene is TRBV6-1, the J gene TRBJ1-2, with TRBD1 identical over 7 bases. V dropped 4 bases and J dropped 3; count of bases not matched to a gene: 2. The CDR3 is 13 residues long. The germline gives CDR1 MNHNS, CDR2 SASEGT.

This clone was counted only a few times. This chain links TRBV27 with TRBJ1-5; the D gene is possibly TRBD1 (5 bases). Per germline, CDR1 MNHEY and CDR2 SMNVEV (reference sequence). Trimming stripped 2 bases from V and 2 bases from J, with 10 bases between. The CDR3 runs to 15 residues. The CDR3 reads CASSLIWGRNQPQHF. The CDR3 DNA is TGTGCCAGCAGTTTAATTTGGGGACGCAATCAGCCCCAGCATTTT.

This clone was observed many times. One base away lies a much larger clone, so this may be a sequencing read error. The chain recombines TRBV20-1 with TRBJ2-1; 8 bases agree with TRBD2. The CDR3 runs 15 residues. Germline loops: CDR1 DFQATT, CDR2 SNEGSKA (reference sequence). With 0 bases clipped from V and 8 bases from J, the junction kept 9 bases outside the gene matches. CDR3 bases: TGCAGTGCTAGAGATCTTCAGCGGGGGAGCCATGAGCAGTTCTTC. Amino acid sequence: CSARDLQRGSHEQFF.

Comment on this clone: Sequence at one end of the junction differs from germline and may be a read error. The CDR3 DNA reads as TGTGCCAACAGCCCTAGGTGCGGGGAGCTGTTTTTT. Its translation: CANSPRCGELFF. The chain links TRBV3-1 to TRBJ2-2; unclear D gene. Germline V gene data show CDR1 as LGHDT and CDR2 as YNNKEL (reference sequence). The CDR3 consists of 12 residues.